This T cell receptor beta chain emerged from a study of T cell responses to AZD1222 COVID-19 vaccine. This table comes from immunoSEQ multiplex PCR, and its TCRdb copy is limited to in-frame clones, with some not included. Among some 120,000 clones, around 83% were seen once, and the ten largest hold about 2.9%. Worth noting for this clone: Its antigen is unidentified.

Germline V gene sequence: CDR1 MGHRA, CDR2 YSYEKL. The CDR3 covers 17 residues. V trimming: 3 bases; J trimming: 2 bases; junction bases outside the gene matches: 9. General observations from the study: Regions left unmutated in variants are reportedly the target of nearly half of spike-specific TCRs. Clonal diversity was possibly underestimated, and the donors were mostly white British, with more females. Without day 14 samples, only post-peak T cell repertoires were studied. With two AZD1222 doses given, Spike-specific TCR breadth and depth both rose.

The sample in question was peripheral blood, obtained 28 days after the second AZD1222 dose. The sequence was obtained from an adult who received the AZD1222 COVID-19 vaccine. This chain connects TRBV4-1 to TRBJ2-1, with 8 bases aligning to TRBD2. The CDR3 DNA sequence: TGCGCCAGCAGCCACCCAACGACTAGCGACGCCTACAATGAGCAGTTCTTC. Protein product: CASSHPTTSDAYNEQFF.